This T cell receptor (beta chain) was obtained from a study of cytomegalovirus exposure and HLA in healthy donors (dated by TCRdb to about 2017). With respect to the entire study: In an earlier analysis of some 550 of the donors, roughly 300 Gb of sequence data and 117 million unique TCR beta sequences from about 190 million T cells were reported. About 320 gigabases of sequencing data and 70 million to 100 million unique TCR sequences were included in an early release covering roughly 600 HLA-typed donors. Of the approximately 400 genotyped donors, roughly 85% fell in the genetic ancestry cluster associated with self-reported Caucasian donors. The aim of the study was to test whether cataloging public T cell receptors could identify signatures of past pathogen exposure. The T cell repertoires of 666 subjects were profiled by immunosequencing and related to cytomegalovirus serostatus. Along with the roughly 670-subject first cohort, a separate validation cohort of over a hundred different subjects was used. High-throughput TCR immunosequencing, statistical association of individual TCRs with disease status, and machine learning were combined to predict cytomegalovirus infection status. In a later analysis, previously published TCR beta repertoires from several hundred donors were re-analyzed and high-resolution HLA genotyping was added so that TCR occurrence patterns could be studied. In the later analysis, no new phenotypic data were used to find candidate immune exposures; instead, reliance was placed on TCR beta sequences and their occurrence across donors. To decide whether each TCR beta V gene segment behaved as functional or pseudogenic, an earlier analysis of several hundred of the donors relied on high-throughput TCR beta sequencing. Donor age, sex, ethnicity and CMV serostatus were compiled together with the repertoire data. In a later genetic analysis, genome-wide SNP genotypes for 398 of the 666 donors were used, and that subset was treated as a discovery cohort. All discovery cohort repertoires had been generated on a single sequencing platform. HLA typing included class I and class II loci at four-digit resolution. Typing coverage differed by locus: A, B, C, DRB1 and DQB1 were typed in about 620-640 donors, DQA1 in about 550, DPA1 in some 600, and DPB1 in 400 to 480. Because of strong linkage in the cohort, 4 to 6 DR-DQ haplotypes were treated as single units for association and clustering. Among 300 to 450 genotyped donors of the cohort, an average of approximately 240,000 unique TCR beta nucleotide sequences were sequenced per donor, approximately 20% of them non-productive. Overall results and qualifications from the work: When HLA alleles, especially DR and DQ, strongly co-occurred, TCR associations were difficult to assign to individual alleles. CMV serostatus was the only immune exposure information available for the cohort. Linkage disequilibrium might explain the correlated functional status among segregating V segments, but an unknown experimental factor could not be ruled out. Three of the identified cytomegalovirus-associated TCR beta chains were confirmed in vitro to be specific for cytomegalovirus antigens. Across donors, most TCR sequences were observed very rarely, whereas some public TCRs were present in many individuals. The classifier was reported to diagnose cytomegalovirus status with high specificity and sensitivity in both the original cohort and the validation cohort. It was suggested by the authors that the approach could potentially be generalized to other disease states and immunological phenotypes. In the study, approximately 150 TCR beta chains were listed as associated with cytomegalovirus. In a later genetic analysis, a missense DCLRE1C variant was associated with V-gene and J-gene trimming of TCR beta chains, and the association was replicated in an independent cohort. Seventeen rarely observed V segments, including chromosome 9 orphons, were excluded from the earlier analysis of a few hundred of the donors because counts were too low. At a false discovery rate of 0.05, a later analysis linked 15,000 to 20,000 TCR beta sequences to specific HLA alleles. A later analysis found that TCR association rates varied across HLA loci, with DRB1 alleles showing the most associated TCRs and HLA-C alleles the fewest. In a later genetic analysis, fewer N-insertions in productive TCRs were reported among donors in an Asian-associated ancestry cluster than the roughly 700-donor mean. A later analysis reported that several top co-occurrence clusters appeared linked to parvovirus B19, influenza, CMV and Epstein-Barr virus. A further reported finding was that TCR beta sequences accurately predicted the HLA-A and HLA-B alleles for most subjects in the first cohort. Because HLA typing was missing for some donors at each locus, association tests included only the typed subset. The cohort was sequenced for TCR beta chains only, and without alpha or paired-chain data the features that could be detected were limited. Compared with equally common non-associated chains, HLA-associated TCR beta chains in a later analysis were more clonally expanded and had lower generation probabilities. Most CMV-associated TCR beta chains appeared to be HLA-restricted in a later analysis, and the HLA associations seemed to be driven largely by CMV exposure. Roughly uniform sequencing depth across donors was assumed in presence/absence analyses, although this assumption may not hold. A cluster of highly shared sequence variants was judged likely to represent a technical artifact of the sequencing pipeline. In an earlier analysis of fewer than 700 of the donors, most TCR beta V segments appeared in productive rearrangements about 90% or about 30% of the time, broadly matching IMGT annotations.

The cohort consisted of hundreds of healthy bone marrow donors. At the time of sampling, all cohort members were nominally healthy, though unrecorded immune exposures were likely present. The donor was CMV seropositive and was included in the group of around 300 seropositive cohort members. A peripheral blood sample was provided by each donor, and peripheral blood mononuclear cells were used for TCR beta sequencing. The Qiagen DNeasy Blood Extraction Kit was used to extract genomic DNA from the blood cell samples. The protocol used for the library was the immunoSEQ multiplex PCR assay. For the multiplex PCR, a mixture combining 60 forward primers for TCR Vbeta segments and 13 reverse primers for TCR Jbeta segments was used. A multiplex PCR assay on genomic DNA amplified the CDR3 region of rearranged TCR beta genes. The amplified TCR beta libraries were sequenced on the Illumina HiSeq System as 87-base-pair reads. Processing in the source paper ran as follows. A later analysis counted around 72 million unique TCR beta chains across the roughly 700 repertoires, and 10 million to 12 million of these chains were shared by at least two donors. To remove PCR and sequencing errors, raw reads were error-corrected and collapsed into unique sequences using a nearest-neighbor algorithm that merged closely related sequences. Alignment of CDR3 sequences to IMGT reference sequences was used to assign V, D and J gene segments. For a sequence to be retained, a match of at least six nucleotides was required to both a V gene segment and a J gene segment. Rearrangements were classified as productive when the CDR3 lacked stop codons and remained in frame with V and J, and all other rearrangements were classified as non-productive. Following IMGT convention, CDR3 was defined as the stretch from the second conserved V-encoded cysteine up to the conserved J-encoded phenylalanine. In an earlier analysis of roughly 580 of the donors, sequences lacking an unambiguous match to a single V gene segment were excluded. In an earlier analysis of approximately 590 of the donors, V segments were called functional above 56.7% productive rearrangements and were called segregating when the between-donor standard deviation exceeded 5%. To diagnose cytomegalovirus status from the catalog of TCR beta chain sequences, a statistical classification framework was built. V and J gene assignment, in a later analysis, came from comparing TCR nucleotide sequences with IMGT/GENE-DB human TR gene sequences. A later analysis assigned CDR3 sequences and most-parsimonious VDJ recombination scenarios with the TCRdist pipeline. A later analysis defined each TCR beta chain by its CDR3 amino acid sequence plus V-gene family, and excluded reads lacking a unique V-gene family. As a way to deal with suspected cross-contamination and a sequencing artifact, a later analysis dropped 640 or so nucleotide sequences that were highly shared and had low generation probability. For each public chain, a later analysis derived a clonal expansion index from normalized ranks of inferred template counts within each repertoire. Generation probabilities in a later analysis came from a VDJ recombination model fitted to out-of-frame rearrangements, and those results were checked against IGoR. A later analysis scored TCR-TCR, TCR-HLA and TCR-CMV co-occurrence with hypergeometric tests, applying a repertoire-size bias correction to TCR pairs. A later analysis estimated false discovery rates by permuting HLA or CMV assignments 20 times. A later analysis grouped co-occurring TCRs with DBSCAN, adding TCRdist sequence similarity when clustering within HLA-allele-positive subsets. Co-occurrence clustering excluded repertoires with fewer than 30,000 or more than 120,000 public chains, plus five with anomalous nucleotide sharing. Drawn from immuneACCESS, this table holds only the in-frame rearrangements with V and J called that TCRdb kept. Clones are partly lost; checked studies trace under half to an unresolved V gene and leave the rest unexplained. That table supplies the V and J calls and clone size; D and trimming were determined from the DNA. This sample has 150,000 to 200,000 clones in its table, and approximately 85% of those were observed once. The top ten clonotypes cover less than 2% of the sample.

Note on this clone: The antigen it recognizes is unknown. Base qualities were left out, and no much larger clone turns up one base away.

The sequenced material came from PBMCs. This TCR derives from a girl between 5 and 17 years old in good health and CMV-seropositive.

The sequenced DNA is TGCGCCAGCAGTACCATGGGACTAGAGAACACCGGGGAGCTGTTTTTT. It is translated as CASSTMGLENTGELFF. The V and J segments used are TRBV5-1 and TRBJ2-2; TRBD2 lines up with 8 middle nucleotides. The CDR1 and CDR2 encoded by the germline V gene are SGHRS and YFSETQ. Ends trimmed: V by 5 bases, J by 1 base; bases unmatched to a gene: 7. The CDR3 runs 16 amino acids, cysteine and phenylalanine included. Only the CDR3 portion is preserved as DNA: 48 bases, with reading frame beginning at the first base.